A single T cell receptor beta chain is shown here with its context. Together with a sample-barcoded 5' primer, a J-beta primer mix was included in a second PCR lasting about 6 to 11 cycles. In TCRdb, the 5' RACE reads were re-called with MiXCR into one record per CDR3 protein. The sample yields over 600,000 distinct CDR3 sequences, more than 50% seen once. The data are from a study of blood T cells in healthy people across ages. V was pared by 5 bases and J by 0 bases, with 11 bases between. Germline loops: CDR1 SGHRS, CDR2 YFSETQ. The CDR3 has 14 residues. This TCR was sampled from a man aged 40-50 years in good health. The chain couples TRBV5-1 to TRBJ1-2; no clear D. Sequenced input: blood. CDR3 sequence reads: CASRMSRPNYGYTF. The CDR3 DNA reads TGCGCCAGCAGAATGTCAAGACCTAACTATGGCTACACCTTC.